The clone carrying this T cell receptor (beta chain) showed up just a few times. Its antigen is currently unknown. The data were obtained in a study of cytomegalovirus exposure and HLA in healthy donors. Whole-study findings and limits: About 150 TCR beta chains were listed as cytomegalovirus-associated. TCR beta V segments were, for the most part, productive about 87% or about 30% of the time in an earlier analysis.

The PCR contained 60 Vbeta and 13 Jbeta primers. The repertoire was sequenced with immunoSEQ multiplex PCR; TCRdb's copy has only in-frame clones and lacks some. The data show 200,000 to 250,000 clones, with 55% to 75% seen just once and approximately 2.5% held by the top ten. Trimming cost V 6 bases and J 3 bases, with 11 bases left between them. The germline gives CDR1 MDHEN, CDR2 SYDVKM. There are 14 residues in the CDR3. The sequence came from a man aged 40-55 years in good health and CMV-seropositive. Material for sequencing was PBMCs. V usage is TRBV28 and J usage is TRBJ2-2; D remains ambiguous. The CDR3 spells CASSVSTDTGELFF. CDR3 coding DNA: TGTGCCAGCAGCGTCAGCACAGACACCGGGGAGCTGTTTTTT.